Sequencing of this T cell receptor (beta chain) was carried out in a study of beta chain features in type 1 diabetes. The entirety of the isolated RNA underwent reverse transcription, so expressed TCRB transcripts were sequenced. This table comes from immunoSEQ multiplex PCR, and its TCRdb copy is limited to in-frame clones, with some not included. The table records 360,000 or so clones, about 19% of them present only once. The ends were cut back, 0 bases at V and 3 bases at J, with 12 bases in the middle. The CDR3 totals 16 residues. CDR1 SGHVS and CDR2 FNYEAQ come from the germline V gene. Whole-study results and caveats: Sampled from patients, naive, central memory and Treg TCRB repertoires appeared more similar than those sampled from healthy donors. The analysis here could not establish whether HLA type shapes TCRB rearrangement.

On this clone itself: Its antigen remains unidentified.

Each donor gave one heparinised blood draw averaging roughly 120 mL. This TCR came from a woman aged 18 to 35 in good health. The sample comprised naive CD4+ T cells from blood. The chain employs TRBV7-6 and TRBJ2-1; a weak D match, TRBD1 (6 bases). CDR3 loop: CASSLAGQAIYNEQFF. The CDR3 nucleotides read TGTGCCAGCAGCTTAGCGGGACAAGCAATCTACAATGAGCAGTTCTTC.